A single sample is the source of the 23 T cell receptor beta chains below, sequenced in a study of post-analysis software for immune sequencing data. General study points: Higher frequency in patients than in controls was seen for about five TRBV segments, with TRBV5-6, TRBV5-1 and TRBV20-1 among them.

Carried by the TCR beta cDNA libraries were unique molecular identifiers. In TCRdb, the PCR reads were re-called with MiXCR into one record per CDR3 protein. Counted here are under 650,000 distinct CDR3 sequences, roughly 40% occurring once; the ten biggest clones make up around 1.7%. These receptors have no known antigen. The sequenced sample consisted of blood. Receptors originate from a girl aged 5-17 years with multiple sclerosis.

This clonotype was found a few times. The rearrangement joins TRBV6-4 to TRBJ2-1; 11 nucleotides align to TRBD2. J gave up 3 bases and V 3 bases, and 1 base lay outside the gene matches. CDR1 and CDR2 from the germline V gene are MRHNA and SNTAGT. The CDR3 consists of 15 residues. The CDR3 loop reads CASSEGTSGYNEQFF. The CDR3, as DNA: TGTGCCAGCAGTGAGGGGACTAGCGGCTACAATGAGCAGTTCTTC.

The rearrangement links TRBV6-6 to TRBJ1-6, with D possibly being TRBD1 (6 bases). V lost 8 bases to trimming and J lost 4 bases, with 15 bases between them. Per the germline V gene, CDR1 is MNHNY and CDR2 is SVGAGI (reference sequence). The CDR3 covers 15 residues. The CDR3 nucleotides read TGTGCCAGCGGTTCCCTTGGACAGTATAATTCACCCCTCCACTTT. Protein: CASGSLGQYNSPLHF.

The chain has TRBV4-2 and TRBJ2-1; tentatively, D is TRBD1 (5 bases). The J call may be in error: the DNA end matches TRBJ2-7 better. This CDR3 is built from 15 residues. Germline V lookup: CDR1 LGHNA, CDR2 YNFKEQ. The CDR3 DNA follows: TGTGCCAGCAGCCAAGGCTACCAGGGCTACAATGAGCAGTACTTC. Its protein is CASSQGYQGYNEQYF.

The DNA of the CDR3 is TGTGCCACCAGCGAGTGGGGCGTGAATGGCTACACCTTC. Protein: CATSEWGVNGYTF. The J gene is TRBJ1-2, the V gene TRBV15; TRBD1 is a possible D gene (5 bases). The ends were cut back, 5 bases at V and 6 bases at J, with 13 bases in the middle. CDR3 length: 13 residues. CDR1 LNHNV and CDR2 YYDKDF come from the germline V gene (reference sequence).

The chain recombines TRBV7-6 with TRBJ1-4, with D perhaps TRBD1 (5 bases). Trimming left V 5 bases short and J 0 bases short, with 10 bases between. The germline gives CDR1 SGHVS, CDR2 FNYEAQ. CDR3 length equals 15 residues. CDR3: CASSHLGATNEKLFF. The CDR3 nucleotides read TGTGCCAGCAGCCATTTGGGGGCAACTAATGAAAAACTGTTTTTT.

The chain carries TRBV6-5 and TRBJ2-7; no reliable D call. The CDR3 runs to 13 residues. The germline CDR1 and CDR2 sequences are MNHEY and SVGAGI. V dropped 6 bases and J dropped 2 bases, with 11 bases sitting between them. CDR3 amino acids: CASSRVEPYEQYF. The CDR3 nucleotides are TGTGCCAGCAGCCGGGTAGAGCCCTACGAGCAGTACTTC.

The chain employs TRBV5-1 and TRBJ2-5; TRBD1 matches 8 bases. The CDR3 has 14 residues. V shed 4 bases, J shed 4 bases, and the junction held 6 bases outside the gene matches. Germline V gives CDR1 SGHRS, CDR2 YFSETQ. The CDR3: CASSSKQGGETQYF. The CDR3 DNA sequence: TGCGCCAGCAGCAGCAAACAGGGGGGAGAGACCCAGTACTTC.

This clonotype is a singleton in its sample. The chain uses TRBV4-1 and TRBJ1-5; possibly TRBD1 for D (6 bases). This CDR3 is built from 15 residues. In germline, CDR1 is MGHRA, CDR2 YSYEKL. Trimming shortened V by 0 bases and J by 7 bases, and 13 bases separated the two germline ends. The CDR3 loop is CASSQDPGGEQPQHF. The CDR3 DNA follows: TGCGCCAGCAGCCAAGATCCGGGGGGCGAGCAGCCCCAGCATTTT.

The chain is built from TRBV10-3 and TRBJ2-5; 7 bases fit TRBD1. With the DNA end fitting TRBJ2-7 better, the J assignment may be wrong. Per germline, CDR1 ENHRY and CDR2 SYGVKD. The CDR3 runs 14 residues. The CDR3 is CAISESTGDSEQYF. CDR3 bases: TGTGCCATCAGTGAGTCCACAGGGGACAGCGAGCAGTACTTC.

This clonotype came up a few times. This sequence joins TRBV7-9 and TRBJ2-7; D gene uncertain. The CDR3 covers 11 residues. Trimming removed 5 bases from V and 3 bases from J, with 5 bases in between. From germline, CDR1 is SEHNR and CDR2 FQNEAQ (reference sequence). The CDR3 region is CASSPLYEQYF. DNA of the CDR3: TGTGCCAGCAGCCCACTCTACGAGCAGTACTTC.

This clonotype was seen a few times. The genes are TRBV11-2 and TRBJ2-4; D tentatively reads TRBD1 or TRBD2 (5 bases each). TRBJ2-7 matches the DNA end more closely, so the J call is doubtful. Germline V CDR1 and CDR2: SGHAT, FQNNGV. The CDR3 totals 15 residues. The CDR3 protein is CASSSRDLGPYEQYF. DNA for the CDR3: TGTGCCAGCAGCTCTCGGGACCTGGGCCCATACGAGCAGTACTTC.

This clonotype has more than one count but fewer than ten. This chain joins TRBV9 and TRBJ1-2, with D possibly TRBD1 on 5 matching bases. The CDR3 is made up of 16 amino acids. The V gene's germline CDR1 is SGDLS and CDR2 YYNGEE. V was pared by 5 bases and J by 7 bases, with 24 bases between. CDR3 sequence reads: CASSGGVRQTRLGYTF. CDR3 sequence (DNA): TGTGCCAGCAGTGGGGGGGTAAGACAGACAAGGCTTGGCTACACCTTC.

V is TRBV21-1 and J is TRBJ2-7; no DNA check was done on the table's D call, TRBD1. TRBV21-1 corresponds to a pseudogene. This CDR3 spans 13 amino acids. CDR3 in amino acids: CASSIGRGLEQYF. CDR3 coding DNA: TGTGCCAGCAGCATAGGCAGGGGGCTCGAGCAGTACTTC.

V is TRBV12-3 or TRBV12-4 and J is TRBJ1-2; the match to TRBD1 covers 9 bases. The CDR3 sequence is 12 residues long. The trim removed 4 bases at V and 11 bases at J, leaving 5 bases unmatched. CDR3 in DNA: TGTGCCAGCAGTTACGGACAGGGGCCTTACACCTTC. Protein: CASSYGQGPYTF.

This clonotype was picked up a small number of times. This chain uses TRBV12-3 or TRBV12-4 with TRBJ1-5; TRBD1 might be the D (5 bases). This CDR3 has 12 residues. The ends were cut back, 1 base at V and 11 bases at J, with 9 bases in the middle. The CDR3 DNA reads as TGTGCCAGCAGTTTAGGGGGGAAAACCCAGCATTTT. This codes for CASSLGGKTQHF.

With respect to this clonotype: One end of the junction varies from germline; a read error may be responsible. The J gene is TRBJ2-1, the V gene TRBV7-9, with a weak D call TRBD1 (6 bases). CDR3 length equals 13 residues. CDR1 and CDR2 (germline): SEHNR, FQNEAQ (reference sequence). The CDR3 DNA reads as TGTGCCAACAGCTTAGCTGGGGGCGGTGAGCAGTTCTTC. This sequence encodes CANSLAGGGEQFF. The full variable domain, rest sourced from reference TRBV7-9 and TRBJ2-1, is DTGVSQNPRHKITKRGQNVTFRCDPISEHNRLYWYRQTLGQGPEFLTYFQNEAQLEKSRLLSDRFSAERPKGSFSTLEIQRTEQGDSAMYLCANSLAGGGEQFFGPGTRLTVL.

The DNA of the CDR3 is TGTGCCAGCACCGGATCAGCGGGGGGGCGAAAGACCCAGTACTTC. Translation: CASTGSAGGRKTQYF. The chain employs TRBV27 and TRBJ2-7; 10 bases fit TRBD2. The tail of the sequence fits TRBJ2-5 better, so the J call may be wrong. This CDR3 contains 15 residues. CDR1 and CDR2 from the germline V gene are MNHEY and SMNVEV (reference sequence).

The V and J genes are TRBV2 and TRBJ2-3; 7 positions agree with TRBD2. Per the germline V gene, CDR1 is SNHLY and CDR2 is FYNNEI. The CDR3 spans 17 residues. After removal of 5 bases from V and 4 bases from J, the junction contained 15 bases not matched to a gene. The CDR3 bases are TGTGCCAGCAGTCCCCTGTTCAGCGGGGCCCTACCAGATACGCAGTATTTT. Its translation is CASSPLFSGALPDTQYF.

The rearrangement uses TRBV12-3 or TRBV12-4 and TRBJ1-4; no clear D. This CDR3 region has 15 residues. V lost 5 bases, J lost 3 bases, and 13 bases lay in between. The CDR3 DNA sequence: TGTGCCAGCAGTCCGGGTTTTGGGGCTAATGAAAAACTGTTTTTT. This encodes CASSPGFGANEKLFF.

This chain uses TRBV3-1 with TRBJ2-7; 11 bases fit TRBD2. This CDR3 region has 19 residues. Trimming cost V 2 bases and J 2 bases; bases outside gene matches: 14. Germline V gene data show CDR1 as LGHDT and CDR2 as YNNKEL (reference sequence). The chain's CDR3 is CASSQRGIAGGDLPYEQYF. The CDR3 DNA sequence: TGTGCCAGCAGCCAAAGGGGGATAGCGGGGGGGGACCTCCCCTACGAGCAGTACTTC.

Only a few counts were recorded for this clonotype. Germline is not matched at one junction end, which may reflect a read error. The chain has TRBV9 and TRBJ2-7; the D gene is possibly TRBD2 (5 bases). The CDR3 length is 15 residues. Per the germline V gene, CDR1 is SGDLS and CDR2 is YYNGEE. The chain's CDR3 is CARSGTLLSSYEQYF. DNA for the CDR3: TGTGCCAGGAGCGGCACCCTATTGTCCTCCTACGAGCAGTACTTC.

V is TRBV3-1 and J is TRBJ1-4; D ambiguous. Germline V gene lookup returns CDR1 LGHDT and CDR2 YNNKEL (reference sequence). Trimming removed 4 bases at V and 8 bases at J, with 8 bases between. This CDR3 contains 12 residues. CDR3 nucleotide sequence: TGTGCCAGCAGCCCCTCGGCAGAAAAACTGTTTTTT. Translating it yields CASSPSAEKLFF.

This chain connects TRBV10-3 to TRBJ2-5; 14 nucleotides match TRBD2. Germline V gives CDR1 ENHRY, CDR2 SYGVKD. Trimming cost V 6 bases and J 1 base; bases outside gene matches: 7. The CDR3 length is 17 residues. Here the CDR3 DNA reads TGTGCCATCAGGGCCGGGACTAGCGGGGGCCTCCAAGAGACCCAGTACTTC. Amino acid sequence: CAIRAGTSGGLQETQYF.